This TCR beta chain comes out of a study of blood T cell repertoires in COVID-19. Study as a whole: Collection of acute and convalescent COVID-19 samples took place in the United States, Italy and Spain. PBMCs, B-cell-depleted T cells, or T cells provided the cDNA or gDNA that made up the material.

Original processing methods: Reference gene primers were amplified, and this amplification served to estimate nucleated cell counts. Assay used: immunoSEQ multiplex PCR; TCRdb lists only in-frame clones, some missing. From that table come the V and J calls and clone size; the DNA was used to work out D and trimming. Here the sample spans approximately 290,000 clones, around 92% being singletons. Enrolment of Seattle patients took place during active infection, and they were followed longitudinally. The V end was cut by 1 base, the J end by 7 bases, with 17 bases between. The CDR3 consists of 15 residues. Germline lookup yields CDR1 LGHNT and CDR2 FRNRAP.

The chain carries TRBV12-5 and TRBJ2-7, with TRBD2 as a possible D gene (6 bases). The clonotype was recovered from a woman in her 30s with COVID-19, enrolled during active disease. Material: peripheral blood. The CDR3 loop reads CASGLAGTPLGEQYF. CDR3 nucleotides: TGTGCTAGTGGTTTGGCCGGGACTCCCTTGGGGGAGCAGTACTTC.